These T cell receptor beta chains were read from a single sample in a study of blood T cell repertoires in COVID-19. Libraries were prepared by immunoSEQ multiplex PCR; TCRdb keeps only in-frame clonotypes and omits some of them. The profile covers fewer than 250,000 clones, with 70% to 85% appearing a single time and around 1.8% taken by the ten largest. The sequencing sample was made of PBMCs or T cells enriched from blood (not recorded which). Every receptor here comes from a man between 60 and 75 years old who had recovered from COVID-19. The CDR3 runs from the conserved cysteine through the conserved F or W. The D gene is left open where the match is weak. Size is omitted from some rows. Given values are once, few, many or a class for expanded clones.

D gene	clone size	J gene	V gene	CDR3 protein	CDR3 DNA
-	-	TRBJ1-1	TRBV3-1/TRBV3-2	CASSQTTANTEAFF	TGTGCCAGCAGCCAGACGACAGCGAACACTGAAGCTTTCTTT
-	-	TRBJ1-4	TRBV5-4	CASSLASTGPNEKLFF	TGTGCCAGCAGCTTGGCCTCGACAGGCCCTAATGAAAAACTGTTTTTT
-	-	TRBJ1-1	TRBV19	CASSKRRGANTNTEAFF	TGTGCCAGTAGTAAACGCCGGGGGGCTAACACGAACACTGAAGCTTTCTTT
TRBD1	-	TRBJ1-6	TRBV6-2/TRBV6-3	CASSTGQGAGSPLHF	TGTGCCAGCAGTACGGGACAGGGGGCAGGATCACCCCTCCACTTT
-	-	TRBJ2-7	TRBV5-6	CASSPGGSGYEQYF	TGTGCCAGCAGCCCGGGGGGCAGTGGCTACGAGCAGTACTTC
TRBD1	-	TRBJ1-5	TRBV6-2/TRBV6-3	CASSDPHRGPNQPQHF	TGTGCCAGCAGCGACCCGCACAGGGGACCCAATCAGCCCCAGCATTTT
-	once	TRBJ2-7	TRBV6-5	CASSLGGSTSYEQYF	TGTGCCAGCAGCCTGGGCGGGTCCACCTCCTACGAGCAGTACTTC
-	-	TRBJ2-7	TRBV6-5	CASSYQSAGRYEQYF	TGTGCCAGCAGTTATCAGTCGGCGGGGCGGTACGAGCAGTACTTC
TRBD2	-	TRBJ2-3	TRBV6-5	CASSYREGTDTQYF	TGTGCCAGCAGTTACCGGGAGGGGACAGATACGCAGTATTTT
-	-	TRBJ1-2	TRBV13	CASSLVGTKLGDGYTF	TGTGCCAGCAGCTTAGTAGGGACAAAGTTAGGGGATGGCTACACCTTC
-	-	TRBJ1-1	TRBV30	CAWRSGDTEAFF	TGTGCCTGGAGGTCAGGGGACACTGAAGCTTTCTTT
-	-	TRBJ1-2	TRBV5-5	CASSLYRQETGYTF	TGTGCCAGCAGCTTGTACAGACAGGAGACTGGCTACACCTTC
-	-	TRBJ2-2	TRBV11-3	CASSPSGGYTGELFF	TGTGCCAGCAGCCCCAGTGGGGGGTACACCGGGGAGCTGTTTTTT
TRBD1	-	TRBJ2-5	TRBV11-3	CASSLDSTGGWETQYF	TGTGCCAGCAGCTTAGATTCGACAGGGGGTTGGGAGACCCAGTACTTC
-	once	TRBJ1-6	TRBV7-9	CASSLSSGQPNSPLHF	TGTGCCAGCAGCTTATCCTCCGGACAGCCTAATTCACCCCTCCACTTT
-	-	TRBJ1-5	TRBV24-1	CATSDERQPNQPQHF	TGTGCCACCAGTGACGAGAGACAGCCCAATCAGCCCCAGCATTTT
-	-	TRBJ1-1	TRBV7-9	CASSLGHAGGNTEAFF	TGTGCCAGCAGCCTTGGACATGCCGGGGGGAACACTGAAGCTTTCTTT
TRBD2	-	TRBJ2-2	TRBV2	CASSAGGRYTGELFF	TGTGCCAGCAGTGCGGGGGGGCGATACACCGGGGAGCTGTTTTTT
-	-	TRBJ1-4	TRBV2	CASSAFRGNNEKLFF	TGTGCCAGCAGTGCATTCAGGGGTAATAATGAAAAACTGTTTTTT
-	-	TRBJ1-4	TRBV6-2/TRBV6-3	CASSYSSQGNEKLFF	TGTGCCAGCAGTTACTCATCCCAGGGAAACGAAAAACTGTTTTTT
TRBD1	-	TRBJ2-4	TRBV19	CASSIEGGQGKLAKNIQYF	TGTGCCAGTAGTATAGAAGGGGGACAGGGGAAACTAGCCAAAAACATTCAGTACTTC
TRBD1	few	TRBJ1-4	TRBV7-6	CASSPGTGGIQQLFF	TGTGCCAGCAGCCCCGGGACAGGGGGGATACAACAACTGTTTTTT
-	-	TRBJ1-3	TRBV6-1	CASSDQQGAGNTIYF	TGTGCCAGCAGTGACCAACAGGGCGCTGGAAACACCATATATTTT
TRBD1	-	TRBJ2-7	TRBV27	CASSTRTGQGASEQYF	TGTGCCAGCAGTACACGAACGGGACAGGGGGCCAGCGAGCAGTACTTC
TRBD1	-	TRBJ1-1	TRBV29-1	CSVATQGKNTEAFF	TGCAGCGTTGCCACACAGGGGAAAAACACTGAAGCTTTCTTT
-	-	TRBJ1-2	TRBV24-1	CATSDTKPDSGNYGYTF	TGTGCCACCAGTGATACTAAACCGGACAGTGGAAACTATGGCTACACCTTC
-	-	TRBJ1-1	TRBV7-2	CASSSHGVAGTEAFF	TGTGCCAGCAGCTCCCACGGGGTCGCGGGCACTGAAGCTTTCTTT
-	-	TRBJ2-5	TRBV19	CASRPTGVSPHEETQYF	TGTGCCAGTAGGCCAACAGGTGTATCTCCCCATGAAGAGACCCAGTACTTC
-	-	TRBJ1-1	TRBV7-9	CASSPGGTEAFF	TGTGCCAGCAGCCCGGGGGGGACTGAAGCTTTCTTT
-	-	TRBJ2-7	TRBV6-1	CASSPNSYEQYF	TGTGCCAGCAGTCCAAATTCCTACGAGCAGTACTTC
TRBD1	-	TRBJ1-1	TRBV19	CASSMGAGGEAFF	TGTGCCAGTAGTATGGGGGCAGGGGGTGAAGCTTTCTTT
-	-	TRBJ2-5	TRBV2	CASKRRLGQQETQYF	TGTGCCAGCAAACGACGCTTGGGGCAACAAGAGACCCAGTACTTC
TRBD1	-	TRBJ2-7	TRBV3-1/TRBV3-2	CASSHLDRVNEQYF	TGTGCCAGCAGCCACTTGGACAGGGTCAACGAGCAGTACTTC
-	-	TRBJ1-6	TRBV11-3	CASSFPQGGGAYNSPLHF	TGTGCCAGCAGCTTCCCTCAGGGCGGGGGTGCCTATAATTCACCCCTCCACTTT
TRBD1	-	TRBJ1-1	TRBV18	CASSLGTGGEAFF	TGTGCCAGCTCACTAGGGACAGGGGGCGAAGCTTTCTTT
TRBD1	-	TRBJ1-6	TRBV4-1	CASSQGDSSYNSPLHF	TGCGCCAGCAGCCAAGGGGACAGCTCCTATAATTCACCCCTCCACTTT
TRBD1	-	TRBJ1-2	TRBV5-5	CASSLEGRGLSGYTF	TGTGCCAGCAGCCTCGAGGGCAGGGGGCTGTCTGGCTACACCTTC
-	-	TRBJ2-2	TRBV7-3	CASSAPSGTLNAGELFF	TGTGCCAGCAGCGCCCCATCCGGGACACTAAACGCCGGGGAGCTGTTTTTT
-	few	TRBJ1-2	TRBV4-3	CASSQDYRGYYGYTF	TGCGCCAGCAGCCAAGATTATCGGGGGTACTATGGCTACACCTTC
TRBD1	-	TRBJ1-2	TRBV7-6	CASSLREMDRGGGYTF	TGTGCCAGCAGCTTACGGGAAATGGACAGGGGAGGTGGCTACACCTTC
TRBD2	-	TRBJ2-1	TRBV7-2	CASTLAGVYNEQFF	TGTGCCAGCACCCTGGCGGGGGTCTACAATGAGCAGTTCTTC
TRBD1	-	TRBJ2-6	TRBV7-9	CASPASVDRDGSGANVLTF	TGTGCCAGCCCAGCTTCCGTAGACAGGGACGGCTCTGGGGCCAACGTCCTGACTTTC
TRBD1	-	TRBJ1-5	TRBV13	CASSLGTGGGQPQHF	TGTGCCAGCAGTTTAGGGACAGGGGGTGGTCAGCCCCAGCATTTT
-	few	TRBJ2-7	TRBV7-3	CASSLETGGAYEQYF	TGTGCCAGCAGCTTAGAAACAGGGGGGGCCTACGAGCAGTACTTC
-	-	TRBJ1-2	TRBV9	CASSPSRVHGYTF	TGTGCCAGCAGCCCCAGCAGGGTACATGGCTACACCTTC
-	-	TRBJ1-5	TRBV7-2	CASSDFAGPQHF	TGTGCCAGCAGCGACTTCGCGGGGCCCCAGCATTTT
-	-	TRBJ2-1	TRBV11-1	CASSLSPGNEQFF	TGTGCCAGCAGCCTATCTCCGGGAAATGAGCAGTTCTTC
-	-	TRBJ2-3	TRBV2	CASSDGSGTDTQYF	TGTGCCAGCAGTGATGGGTCAGGGACAGATACGCAGTATTTT
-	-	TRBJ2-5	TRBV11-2	CASSLVADTPVWYF	TGTGCCAGCAGCTTAGTAGCGGACACCCCGGTTTGGTACTTC
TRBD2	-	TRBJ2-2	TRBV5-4	CASSLRGGLISGELFF	TGTGCCAGCAGCCTCCGGGGGGGCCTAATATCCGGGGAGCTGTTTTTT
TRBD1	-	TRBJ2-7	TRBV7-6	CASSWDRGSLYEQYF	TGTGCCAGCAGCTGGGACAGGGGTTCCTTGTACGAGCAGTACTTC
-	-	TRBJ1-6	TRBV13	CASSYGGGSAGPPLHF	TGTGCCAGCAGCTACGGCGGGGGTTCCGCGGGTCCACCCCTCCACTTT
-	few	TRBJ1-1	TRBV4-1	CASSHPLQEGRASNTEAFF	TGCGCCAGCAGCCACCCCTTGCAGGAGGGGCGAGCCTCAAACACTGAAGCTTTCTTT